Shown below are 19 T cell receptor beta chains from a single sample sequenced in a study of Graves' ophthalmopathy and Graves' hyperthyroidism. RNA transcripts yielded amplified TCR beta CDR3 regions. RT-PCR was first run with HTBI primers, then multiplex PCR in a second round. TCRdb re-called the multiplex PCR reads through MiXCR, storing one row per CDR3 protein. The sample has a few hundred thousand distinct CDR3 sequences; 15% are singletons. The sequenced sample consisted of peripheral blood. The receptor set was obtained from a woman aged 18 to 35 with stable Graves' hyperthyroidism.

Notes on this clonotype: The junction and the germline gene differ at one end; a read error may be behind it. This sequence joins TRBV2 and TRBJ2-5, with D uncertain. The CDR3 has 12 amino acids. Germline lookup yields CDR1 SNHLY and CDR2 FYNNEI. The CDR3 region is CASSALSGTQYF. For the CDR3, the DNA is TGTGCTAGCAGTGCATTGTCGGGGACCCAGTACTTC.

This clonotype was counted at least ten times. The genes are TRBV6-5 and TRBJ2-7; D not certain. The CDR3 covers 15 residues. Trimming pared 0 bases from V and 2 bases from J, leaving 11 bases between. The germline V gene has CDR1 MNHEY and CDR2 SVGAGI. The DNA for the CDR3 is TGTGCCAGCAGTTACTCGGCCTCACCCACCTACGAGCAGTACTTC. As protein: CASSYSASPTYEQYF.

This clonotype was seen only a few times. The chain couples TRBV9 to TRBJ2-2; no firm D call. With 3 bases removed from V and 5 bases from J, the gap between germline ends came to 23 bases. Germline CDR1 is SGDLS and CDR2 is YYNGEE. CDR3 length: 18 residues. CDR3: CASSGLFSGPPRTGELFF. The CDR3 DNA follows: TGTGCCAGCAGCGGACTGTTTTCCGGGCCGCCTAGGACCGGGGAGCTGTTTTTT.

About this clonotype itself: This may be a read error, as it is one base from a much larger clone. The chain has TRBV12-3 or TRBV12-4 and TRBJ2-7; possible D gene TRBD2, 5 bases. Trimming left V 3 bases short and J 10 bases short, with 10 bases between. This CDR3 contains 11 residues. The CDR3 loop reads CASSFGVDQYF. The DNA for the CDR3 is TGTGCCAGCAGTTTCGGGGTCGATCAGTACTTC.

This clonotype came up many times. V gene TRBV24-1 combines with J gene TRBJ2-5, with 10 bases matching TRBD1. V shed 4 bases and J 4 bases; nucleotides not matched to a gene: 14. Germline-derived CDR1 and CDR2 are KGHDR and SFDVKD. The CDR3 totals 18 residues. The DNA of the CDR3 is TGTGCCACCAGTGACTCTTCCTCCCGGGACAGGGGACGAGAGACCCAGTACTTC. Its protein product is CATSDSSSRDRGRETQYF.

This clonotype was seen ten or more times. The rearrangement joins TRBV20-1 to TRBJ1-5; maybe TRBD1 (5 bases). V gave up 3 bases and J gave up 0 bases, with 9 bases separating them. Germline V gene sequence: CDR1 DFQATT, CDR2 SNEGSKA (reference sequence). The CDR3 is 14 amino acids. The CDR3, as DNA: TGCAGTGCTAGGGACACTCATAGCAATCAGCCCCAGCATTTT. It translates to CSARDTHSNQPQHF.

This clonotype came up many times. CDR3 amino acids: CASSYSILVSYNSPLHF. CDR3 bases: TGTGCCAGCAGTTACTCGATCCTAGTCTCCTATAATTCACCCCTCCACTTT. The genes are TRBV6-5 and TRBJ1-6, with D uncertain. V shed 0 bases and J shed 0 bases, with 9 bases lying between them. The CDR3 is 17 residues long. From germline, CDR1 is MNHEY and CDR2 SVGAGI.

This clonotype has ten or more counts. The chain has TRBV29-1 and TRBJ1-1; 9 bases line up with TRBD1. Germline V gene data show CDR1 as SQVTM and CDR2 as ANQGSEA. The CDR3 totals 18 residues. V lost 5 bases, J lost 3 bases, and 19 bases stayed unmatched. CDR3 bases: TGCAGCGTTAAGGACGGGACAGGGTCGGGCTTTGGTTACACTGAAGCTTTCTTT. Amino acid sequence: CSVKDGTGSGFGYTEAFF.

This clonotype was counted between two and nine times. The chain carries TRBV11-3 and TRBJ2-7; D is possibly TRBD1 (6 bases). Germline V gene data show CDR1 as SGHNT and CDR2 as YENEEA. The CDR3 is 14 amino acids. V lost 3 bases and J 6 bases, leaving 15 bases between the germline ends. The CDR3 spells CASSFLQGRTEQYF. In DNA form, the CDR3 reads TGTGCCAGCAGCTTTCTGCAGGGGCGCACCGAGCAGTACTTC.

This clonotype was seen only a few times. CDR3 protein: CASSLEFLDRGSNQPQHF. DNA for the CDR3: TGTGCCAGCAGCTTGGAATTTCTAGACAGGGGTAGCAATCAGCCCCAGCATTTT. The chain joins TRBV5-4 to TRBJ1-5; 8 bases agree with TRBD1. V was pared by 0 bases and J by 0 bases, with 8 bases of the junction left unmatched. Germline loops: CDR1 SGHNT, CDR2 YYREEE (reference sequence). The CDR3 is 18 residues long.

This clonotype was observed many times. V usage is TRBV2 and J usage is TRBJ2-7, with D possibly being TRBD1 (6 bases). This CDR3 region has 11 residues. Trimming removed 6 bases at V and 7 bases at J, with 10 bases between. Germline-derived CDR1 and CDR2 are SNHLY and FYNNEI. This chain's CDR3 is CASRTQGEQYF. As DNA, the CDR3 is TGTGCCAGCAGGACTCAGGGGGAGCAGTACTTC.

This clonotype was detected a few times. The rearrangement links TRBV5-1 to TRBJ1-1; 7 nucleotides match TRBD1. Trimming took 5 bases from V and 5 from J; bases not matched to a gene: 15. There are 16 residues in the CDR3. CDR1 is SGHRS and CDR2 is YFSETQ in the germline V gene. The CDR3 DNA is TGCGCCAGCAGTTCGACCCCAAAACAGGGGAGTACTGAAGCTTTCTTT. Protein product: CASSSTPKQGSTEAFF.

Ten or more counts support this clonotype. The chain links TRBV7-9 to TRBJ2-7; 10 bases line up with TRBD2. The CDR3 contains 15 residues. CDR1 and CDR2 from the germline V gene are SEHNR and FQNEAQ (reference sequence). Losses at the gene ends were 5 bases for V and 9 bases for J; bases not matched to a gene: 13. The CDR3 nucleotides are TGTGCCAGCAGCACTCTAGCGGGGGACCTACGTGGGCAGTACTTC. It is translated as CASSTLAGDLRGQYF. The variable domain in full, with the rest retrieved from reference TRBV7-9 and TRBJ2-7, is DTGVSQNPRHKITKRGQNVTFRCDPISEHNRLYWYRQTLGQGPEFLTYFQNEAQLEKSRLLSDRFSAERPKGSFSTLEIQRTEQGDSAMYLCASSTLAGDLRGQYFGPGTRLTVT.

This clonotype was seen many times. V is TRBV29-1 and J is TRBJ2-4; D assignment may be TRBD1 or TRBD2 (5 bases each). Germline CDR1 reads SQVTM; CDR2 reads ANQGSEA. V was cut by 1 base and J by 1 base, with 14 bases left in between. CDR3 length: 16 residues. The CDR3 region has the DNA TGCAGCGTTGAAGCCCCAGGGAGTGCCGCCAAAAACATTCAGTACTTC. It yields the protein CSVEAPGSAAKNIQYF.

This clonotype was seen ten or more times. This chain joins TRBV6-5 and TRBJ2-6; the D is unclear. This CDR3 spans 16 amino acids. Per germline, CDR1 MNHEY and CDR2 SVGAGI. The ends were cut back, 7 bases at V and 0 bases at J, with 13 bases in the middle. CDR3 amino acids: CASNRDPSSGANVLTF. CDR3 nucleotide sequence: TGTGCCAGCAACCGCGACCCAAGCTCTGGGGCCAACGTCCTGACTTTC.

With respect to this clonotype: One base away lies a much larger clone, so this may be a sequencing read error. The chain carries TRBV4-1 and TRBJ1-1; D is unresolved. The CDR3 is 15 amino acids. The ends were cut back, 8 bases at V and 8 bases at J, with 24 bases in the middle. The germline gives CDR1 MGHRA, CDR2 YSYEKL. For the CDR3, the DNA is TGCGCCAGCCTGGGCTACCGAAGAGGGCAGAGGGAAGCTTTCTTT. It specifies CASLGYRRGQREAFF.

The CDR3 here is CASSPRPPAYEQYF. In nucleotides, the CDR3 is TGTGCCAGCAGCCCCCGACCACCAGCCTACGAGCAGTACTTC. This sequence joins TRBV11-2 and TRBJ2-7, with D hard to call. The V end was cut by 5 bases, the J end by 2 bases, with 13 bases between. CDR1 is SGHAT, CDR2 FQNNGV, per germline. The CDR3 has 14 amino acids.

Ten or more counts support this clonotype. The chain uses TRBV6-2 or TRBV6-3 and TRBJ1-5; unclear D gene. There are 17 residues in the CDR3. Germline values: CDR1 MNHEY, CDR2 SVGEGT. V lost 2 bases to trimming and J lost 0 bases, with 14 bases between them. The CDR3 DNA reads TGTGCCAGCAGTTACGGGCAGGTTACTTATAGCAATCAGCCCCAGCATTTT. Translated, it gives CASSYGQVTYSNQPQHF.

The sample holds many counts of this clonotype. The chain links TRBV6-5 to TRBJ1-2; 7 positions match TRBD1. Germline-derived CDR1 and CDR2 are MNHEY and SVGAGI. With V trimmed by 5 bases and J by 0 bases, 6 bases remained unmatched. The CDR3 is 15 residues long. As DNA, the CDR3 is TGTGCCAGCAGTCTCGGGACAGTCGCTAACTATGGCTACACCTTC. It specifies CASSLGTVANYGYTF.